This is a list of T cell receptor beta chains from one sample in a study of regulatory T cells in long-lasting Graves disease. TCRdb ran MiXCR on the multiplex PCR reads and lists one entry per CDR3 protein. The table includes approximately 350,000 distinct CDR3 sequences, about an eighth detected once. These data are also associated with another study on T cells in Graves' hyperthyroidism and ophthalmopathy.

Specimen: peripheral blood mononuclear cells (PBMCs), collected at new diagnosis, from a patient treated with antithyroid drugs. These receptors all stem from a woman aged 18-29 years with Graves disease. Both conserved end residues are part of each CDR3. A D gene is named only where the DNA matches it firmly. Some rows have no size entry. The others give once, few or many, or a class for an expanded clone.

TRBJ1-5	TRBV12-3/TRBV12-4	TRBD1	many	TGTGCCAGCAGGGCACAGGGGGGTAATCAGCCCCAGCATTTT	CASRAQGGNQPQHF
TRBJ2-2	TRBV7-3	NA	many	TGTGCCAGCAGCTCTCTAACAGGGTCCCCCACCGGGGAGCTGTTTTTT	CASSSLTGSPTGELFF
TRBJ1-1	TRBV5-6	NA	many	TGTGCCAGCAGCAACCTCCATCAGGGCGTAAACACTGAAGCTTTCTTT	CASSNLHQGVNTEAFF
TRBJ2-2	TRBV7-3	NA	many	TGTGCCAGCAGCTTAACGGGATCCGGGGAGCTGTTTTTT	CASSLTGSGELFF
TRBJ2-5	TRBV5-5	NA	NA	TGTGCCAGCGGGGCGTGGGGGGCAGAGACCCAGTACTTC	CASGAWGAETQYF
TRBJ1-1	TRBV18	NA	many	TGTGCCAGCAGCCCGCCGGGGAACACTGAAGCTTTCTTT	CASSPPGNTEAFF
TRBJ1-3	TRBV2	TRBD1	many	TGTGCCAGCAGGGGGACAGGTCCTGGAAACACCATATATTTT	CASRGTGPGNTIYF
TRBJ2-2	TRBV9	NA	many	TGTGCCAGCAGCGTAGGGTCGAGGCTTCGCACCGGGGAGCTGTTTTTT	CASSVGSRLRTGELFF
TRBJ2-1	TRBV7-9	TRBD2	many	TGTGCCAGCAGCTTAGCGACTGCTAGCGGGGGATACAATGAGCAGTTCTTC	CASSLATASGGYNEQFF
TRBJ2-1	TRBV6-2/TRBV6-3	NA	NA	TGTGCCAGCAGTTACTGGACCGGTTCCTACAATGAGCAGTTCTTC	CASSYWTGSYNEQFF
TRBJ2-7	TRBV5-6	NA	many	TGTGCCAGCAGCTTGGTCGGAGGGGGACAGGAGCAGTACTTC	CASSLVGGGQEQYF
TRBJ2-7	TRBV27	TRBD1	few	TGTGCCAGCAGTTTGTCGGGACAGCCCTACGAGCAGTACTTC	CASSLSGQPYEQYF
TRBJ2-1	TRBV3-1	TRBD1	many	TGTGCCAGCAACGACAGGGCTGGACCGGATGAGCAGTTCTTC	CASNDRAGPDEQFF
TRBJ2-2	TRBV30	NA	NA	TGTGCCTGGAATCCCGGACGTACTTTCACCGGGGAGCTGTTTTTT	CAWNPGRTFTGELFF
TRBJ2-5	TRBV12-3/TRBV12-4	TRBD1	NA	TGTGCCAGCAGTTACACAGGGGGAGCAGAGACCCAGTACTTC	CASSYTGGAETQYF
TRBJ2-1	TRBV11-3	NA	many	TGTGCCAGCAGCAAAGCGGATAGCTCCTACAATGAGCAGTTCTTC	CASSKADSSYNEQFF